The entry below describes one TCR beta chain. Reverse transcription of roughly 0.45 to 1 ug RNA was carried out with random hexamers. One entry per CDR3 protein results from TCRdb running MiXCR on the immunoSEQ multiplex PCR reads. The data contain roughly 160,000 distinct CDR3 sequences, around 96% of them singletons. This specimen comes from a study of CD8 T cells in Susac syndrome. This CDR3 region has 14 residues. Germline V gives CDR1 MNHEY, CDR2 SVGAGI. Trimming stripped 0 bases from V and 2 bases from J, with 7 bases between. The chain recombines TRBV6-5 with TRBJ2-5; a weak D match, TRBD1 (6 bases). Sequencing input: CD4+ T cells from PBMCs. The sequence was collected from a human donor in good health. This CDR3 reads CASSYSGQQETQYF. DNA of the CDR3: TGTGCCAGCAGTTACTCAGGACAGCAAGAGACCCAGTACTTC.